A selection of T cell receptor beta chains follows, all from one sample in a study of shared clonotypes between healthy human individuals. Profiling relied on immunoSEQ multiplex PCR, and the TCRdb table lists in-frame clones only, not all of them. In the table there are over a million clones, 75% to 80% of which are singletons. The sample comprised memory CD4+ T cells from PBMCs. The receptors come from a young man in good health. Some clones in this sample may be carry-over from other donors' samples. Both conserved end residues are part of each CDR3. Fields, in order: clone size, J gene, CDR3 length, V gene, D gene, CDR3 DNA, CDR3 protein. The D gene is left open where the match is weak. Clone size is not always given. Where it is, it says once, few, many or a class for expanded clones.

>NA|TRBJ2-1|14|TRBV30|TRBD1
TGTGCCTGGAGTGTAGGGACAGGGAGGAATGAGCAGTTCTTC
CAWSVGTGRNEQFF
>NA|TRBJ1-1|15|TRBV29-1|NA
TGCAGCGTTGAATATGTGGGAGCCCGGGGGGCTGAAGCTTTCTTT
CSVEYVGARGAEAFF
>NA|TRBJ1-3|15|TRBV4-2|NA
TGTGCCAGCAGCCAAGGGGGGCTGGGTGGAAACACCATATATTTT
CASSQGGLGGNTIYF
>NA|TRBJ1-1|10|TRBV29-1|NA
TGCAGCGTCTGGGATAATGAAGCTTTCTTT
CSVWDNEAFF
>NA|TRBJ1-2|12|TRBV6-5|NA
TGTGCCAGCAGGGGGGACATATATGGCTACACCTTC
CASRGDIYGYTF
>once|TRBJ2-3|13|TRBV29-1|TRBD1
TGCAGCGTGGACAGGGGAAGCACAGATACGCAGTATTTT
CSVDRGSTDTQYF
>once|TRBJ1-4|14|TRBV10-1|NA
TGCGCCAGCAGTCCGGGATCAACTAATGAAAAACTGTTTTTT
CASSPGSTNEKLFF
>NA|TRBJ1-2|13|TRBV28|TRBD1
TGTGCCAGCAGCCGACAGGGGGCGGGAGGCTACACCTTC
CASSRQGAGGYTF
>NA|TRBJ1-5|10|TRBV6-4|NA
TGTGCCAGCACTGACGGGCCCCAGCATTTT
CASTDGPQHF
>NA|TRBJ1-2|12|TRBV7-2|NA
TGTGCCAGCAGCTTAGTCCGTGATGGCTACACCTTC
CASSLVRDGYTF
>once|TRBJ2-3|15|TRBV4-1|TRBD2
TGCGCCAGCAGCCAAACGGGACTAGCGGCAGATACGCAGTATTTT
CASSQTGLAADTQYF
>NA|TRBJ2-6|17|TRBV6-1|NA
TGTGCCAGCAGTGGGAGACAGGAGGCTCGGGGGGCCAACGTCCTGACTTTC
CASSGRQEARGANVLTF
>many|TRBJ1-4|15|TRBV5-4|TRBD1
TGTGCCAGCAGCTTACGGGCCAGGGGGAATGAAAAACTGTTTTTT
CASSLRARGNEKLFF
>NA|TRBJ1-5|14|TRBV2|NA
TGTGCCAGCAGCCTGTCCTCAGGGGATCAGCCCCAGCATTTT
CASSLSSGDQPQHF
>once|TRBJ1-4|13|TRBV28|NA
TGTGCCAGCAGTTCTGACTCCCTCCGAGGGCTGTTTTTT
CASSSDSLRGLFF
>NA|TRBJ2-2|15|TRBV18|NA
TGTGCCAGCTCACCCCGGGCAGGGAACACCGGGGAGCTGTTTTTT
CASSPRAGNTGELFF
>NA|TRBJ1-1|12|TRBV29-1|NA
TGCAGCGTTGACAGGTTCGGGACTGAAGCTTTCTTT
CSVDRFGTEAFF
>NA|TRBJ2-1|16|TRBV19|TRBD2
TGTGCCAGTAGTATAGGTAGCGGGAGATCCTACAATGAGCAGTTCTTC
CASSIGSGRSYNEQFF
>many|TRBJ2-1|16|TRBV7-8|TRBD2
TGTGCCAGCAGCTCGAGACTAGCGGGGGTTTACAATGAGCAGTTCTTC
CASSSRLAGVYNEQFF
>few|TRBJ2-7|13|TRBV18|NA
TGTGCCAGCTCACCACGACAGGTGGACGAGCAGTACTTC
CASSPRQVDEQYF
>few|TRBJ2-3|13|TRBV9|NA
TGTGCCAGCAGCGTACTTCTCACAGATACGCAGTATTTT
CASSVLLTDTQYF
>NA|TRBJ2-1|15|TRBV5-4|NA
TGTGCCAGCAGCTTGGGGACGGGGTCCTACAATGAGCAGTTCTTC
CASSLGTGSYNEQFF
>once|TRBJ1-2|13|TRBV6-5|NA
TGTGCCAGCAGCTCCAGGGAGGACTATGGCTACACCTTC
CASSSREDYGYTF
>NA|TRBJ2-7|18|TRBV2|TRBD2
TGTGCCAGCAGACCGGGACTAGCGGGAGGCACCAGCTCCTACGAGCAGTACTTC
CASRPGLAGGTSSYEQYF
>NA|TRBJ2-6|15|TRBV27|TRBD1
TGTGCCAGCCGGGGACAGGCCCTAGGGGCCAACGTCCTGACTTTC
CASRGQALGANVLTF
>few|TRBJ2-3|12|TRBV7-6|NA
TGTGCCAGCAGCATGGGCACAGATACGCAGTATTTT
CASSMGTDTQYF
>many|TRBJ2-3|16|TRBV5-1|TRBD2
TGCGCCAGCAGCTTTACTAGCGGGAGAGACACAGATACGCAGTATTTT
CASSFTSGRDTDTQYF
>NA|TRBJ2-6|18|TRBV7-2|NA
TGTGCCAGCAGCCCTATAAGGCAGGTCGCCTCTGGGGCCAACGTCCTGACTTTC
CASSPIRQVASGANVLTF
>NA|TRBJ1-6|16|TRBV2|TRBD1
TGTGCCAGCAGCCTATTTGGACAGGTGAATAATTCACCCCTCCACTTT
CASSLFGQVNNSPLHF
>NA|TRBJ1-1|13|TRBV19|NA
TGTGCCAGTAGTATGGGGCGGGGGTCTGAAGCTTTCTTT
CASSMGRGSEAFF
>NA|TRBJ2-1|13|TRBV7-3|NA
TGTGCCAGCAGCAGGGACCCAAACAATGAGCAGTTCTTC
CASSRDPNNEQFF
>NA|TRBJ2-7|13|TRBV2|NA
TGTGCCAGCAGTGAGTTTGGTCCTTACGAGCAGTACTTC
CASSEFGPYEQYF
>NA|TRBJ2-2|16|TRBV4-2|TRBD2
TGTGCCAGCAGCCCCAGTTCAGCGGGAGGGACCGGGGAGCTGTTTTTT
CASSPSSAGGTGELFF
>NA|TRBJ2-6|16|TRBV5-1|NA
TGCGCCAGCAAGGGCAGGGGACTTTCTGGGGCCAACGTCCTGACTTTC
CASKGRGLSGANVLTF
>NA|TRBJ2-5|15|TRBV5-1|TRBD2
TGCGCCAGCAGCCCCGAGCGGGGGGGAGGAGAGACCCAGTACTTC
CASSPERGGGETQYF
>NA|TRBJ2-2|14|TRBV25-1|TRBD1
TGTGCCAGCAGTGAATCAGGGGGCGTGAGGGAGCTGTTTTTT
CASSESGGVRELFF
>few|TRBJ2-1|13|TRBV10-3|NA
TGTGCCACGGGCGAGGGAGGCTACAATGAGCAGTTCTTC
CATGEGGYNEQFF
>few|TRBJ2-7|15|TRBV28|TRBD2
TGTGCCAGCAGTCCTACCGGGACTAGCCGGGGCGAGCAGTACTTC
CASSPTGTSRGEQYF
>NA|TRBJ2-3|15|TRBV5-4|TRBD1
TGTGCCAGCAGCGCCGGGACAGGGACGACAGATACGCAGTATTTT
CASSAGTGTTDTQYF
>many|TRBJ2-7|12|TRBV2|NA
TGTGCCAGCACCCCGGTGGGAGGTGAGCAGTACTTC
CASTPVGGEQYF
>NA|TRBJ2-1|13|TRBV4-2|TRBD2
TGTGCCAGCAGCCTCGGGAGGGGAAATGAGCAGTTCTTC
CASSLGRGNEQFF
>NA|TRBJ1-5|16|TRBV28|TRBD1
TGTGCCAGCAGTCTAATAGGACAGGGGATTTTTCAGCCCCAGCATTTT
CASSLIGQGIFQPQHF
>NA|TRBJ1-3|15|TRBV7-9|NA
TGTGCCAGCAGCTTAGGCGGCACAGCTGGAAACACCATATATTTT
CASSLGGTAGNTIYF
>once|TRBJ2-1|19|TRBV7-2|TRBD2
TGTGCCAGCAGCTTATTTACGACTAGCGTGAGCCGATCCTACAATGAGCAGTTCTTC
CASSLFTTSVSRSYNEQFF
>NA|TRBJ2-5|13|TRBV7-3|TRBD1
TGTGCCAGCAGCTTTGGGACAGGGCAGACCCAGTACTTC
CASSFGTGQTQYF
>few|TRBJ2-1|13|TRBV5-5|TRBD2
TGTGCCAGCAGCTTGGATCTAGCGGGTGAGCAGTTCTTC
CASSLDLAGEQFF
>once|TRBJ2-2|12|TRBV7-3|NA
TGTGCCAGCAGCTCCGCGGTCGGGGAGCTGTTTTTT
CASSSAVGELFF
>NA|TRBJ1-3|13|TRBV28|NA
TGTGCCAGCAGTCAAGGACAGGGAAACACCATATATTTT
CASSQGQGNTIYF